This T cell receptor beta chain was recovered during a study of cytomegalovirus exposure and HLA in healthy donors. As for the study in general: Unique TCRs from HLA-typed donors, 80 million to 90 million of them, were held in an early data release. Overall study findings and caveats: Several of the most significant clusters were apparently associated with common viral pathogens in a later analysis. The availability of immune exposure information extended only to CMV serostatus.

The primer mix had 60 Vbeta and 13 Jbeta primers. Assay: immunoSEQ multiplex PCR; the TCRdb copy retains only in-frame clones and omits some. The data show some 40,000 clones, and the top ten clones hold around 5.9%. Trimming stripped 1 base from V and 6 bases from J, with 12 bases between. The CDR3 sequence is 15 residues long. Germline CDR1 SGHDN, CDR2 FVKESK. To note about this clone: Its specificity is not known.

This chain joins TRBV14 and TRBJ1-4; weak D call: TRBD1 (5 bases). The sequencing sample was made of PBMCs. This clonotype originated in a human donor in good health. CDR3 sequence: CASSQVSGRDEKLFF. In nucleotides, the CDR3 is TGTGCCAGCAGCCAAGTATCAGGGAGGGATGAAAAACTGTTTTTT.